The 14 T cell receptor beta chains below come from one sample, sequenced in a study of CD8+ T cells in alopecia areata. Noted treatment: oral pan-JAK inhibitor, 5-10 mg twice daily. RNA extraction and reverse transcription yielded cDNA as sequencing template. Some clones are missing from TCRdb's copy, which holds only in-frame ones; the method was immunoSEQ multiplex PCR. The sample lists 90,000 to 120,000 clones; 80% to 85% were seen once. The specimen was CD8+ T cells sorted from blood, collected at week 24, from a patient treated with tofacitinib. The origin of the receptors is a human donor with alopecia areata.

This chain joins TRBV4-1 and TRBJ2-3, with D perhaps TRBD2 (6 bases). The V end lost 4 bases, the J end lost 6 bases, and 14 bases lay between the germline ends. Per germline, CDR1 MGHRA and CDR2 YSYEKL. The CDR3 totals 14 residues. The CDR3 nucleotides read TGCGCCAGCAGCCCCGGGACTTTAGTGGATACGCAGTATTTT. Amino acid sequence: CASSPGTLVDTQYF.

This clone was counted between two and nine times. The chain combines TRBV27 with TRBJ2-1, with 7 bases aligning to TRBD1. Germline values: CDR1 MNHEY, CDR2 SMNVEV (reference sequence). V shed 5 bases and J 9 bases; nucleotides not matched to a gene: 4. The CDR3 runs 12 residues. The DNA of the CDR3 is TGTGCCAGCAGTCTAGGGGGCATTGAGCAGTTCTTC. Encoded protein: CASSLGGIEQFF.

The sample holds one count of this clone. The J gene is TRBJ2-1, the V gene TRBV4-2; perhaps TRBD1 as D (5 bases). V gave up 7 bases and J gave up 7 bases, with 11 bases separating them. The CDR3 extends over 12 amino acids. The V gene's germline CDR1 is LGHNA and CDR2 YNFKEQ. The CDR3 is CASNQGLNEQFF. Written as DNA, the CDR3 is TGTGCCAGCAACCAGGGTCTGAATGAGCAGTTCTTC.

V usage is TRBV6-1 and J usage is TRBJ2-7; D is tentatively TRBD1 or TRBD2 (5 bases each). Deletions cut 0 bases from V and 3 bases from J, with 12 bases between. The CDR3 is made up of 15 amino acids. The germline CDR1 and CDR2 sequences are MNHNS and SASEGT. DNA of the CDR3: TGTGCCAGCAGTGAAGCAATCGACAGCGGCTACGAGCAGTACTTC. It yields the protein CASSEAIDSGYEQYF.

The chain carries TRBV5-1 and TRBJ2-1, with 7 bases aligning to TRBD2. The CDR3 has 14 amino acids. The germline V gene encodes CDR1 SGHRS and CDR2 YFSETQ. Trimming removed 0 bases from V and 7 bases from J; junction bases left unmatched: 4. CDR3 amino acids: CASSLVRGDNEQFF. CDR3 coding DNA: TGCGCCAGCAGCTTGGTTCGGGGGGATAATGAGCAGTTCTTC. Filled out from reference TRBV5-1 and TRBJ2-1, the complete variable domain reads KAGVTQTPRYLIKTRGQQVTLSCSPISGHRSVSWYQQTPGQGLQFLFEYFSETQRNKGNFPGRFSGRQFSNSRSEMNVSTLELGDSALYLCASSLVRGDNEQFFGPGTRLTVL.

This chain links TRBV19 with TRBJ2-1; 9 bases are a match to TRBD2. V shed 9 bases and J 3 bases; nucleotides not matched to a gene: 6. The CDR3 is 14 amino acids. The germline CDR1 and CDR2 sequences are LNHDA and SQIVND (reference sequence). The CDR3 protein is CASKTSGYYNEQFF. For the CDR3, the DNA is TGTGCCAGCAAGACTAGCGGTTACTACAATGAGCAGTTCTTC.

V is TRBV7-2 and J is TRBJ2-7, with 7 bases aligning to TRBD2. CDR3 length equals 14 residues. V dropped 5 bases and J dropped 0; count of bases not matched to a gene: 4. Germline assignment: CDR1 SGHTA and CDR2 FQGNSA. In DNA, the CDR3 is TGTGCCAGCAGCCTCCGGGACTACTCCTACGAGCAGTACTTC. Its translation: CASSLRDYSYEQYF.

This chain joins TRBV7-2 and TRBJ2-7, with D perhaps TRBD2 (6 bases). Germline CDR1 and CDR2: SGHTA and FQGNSA. V shed 1 base and J shed 2 bases, with 9 bases lying between them. The CDR3 is 14 residues long. CDR3 DNA sequence: TGTGCCAGCAGCTTAGACGGGAGACCCTACGAGCAGTACTTC. Its protein is CASSLDGRPYEQYF. Filled out from reference TRBV7-2 and TRBJ2-7, the complete variable domain reads GAGVSQSPSNKVTEKGKDVELRCDPISGHTALYWYRQSLGQGLEFLIYFQGNSAPDKSGLPSDRFSAERTGGSVSTLTIQRTQQEDSAVYLCASSLDGRPYEQYFGPGTRLTVT.

This chain joins TRBV5-1 and TRBJ2-1; 11 positions match TRBD2. Per the germline V gene, CDR1 is SGHRS and CDR2 is YFSETQ. The length of the CDR3 is 18 residues. After removal of 0 bases from V and 3 bases from J, the junction contained 8 bases not matched to a gene. CDR3 DNA: TGCGCCAGCAGCTTGGCTCGGGGACTAGCGGATTTCTACAATGAGCAGTTCTTC. This gives the protein CASSLARGLADFYNEQFF.

This chain links TRBV5-1 with TRBJ1-1; 10 nucleotides line up with TRBD1. Trimming at V came to 1 base and at J to 7 bases, leaving 7 bases not matched to a gene. The CDR3 has 15 residues. From germline, CDR1 is SGHRS and CDR2 YFSETQ. CDR3 protein: CASSLRQGARDEAFF. For the CDR3, the DNA is TGCGCCAGCAGCTTGAGACAGGGGGCGCGGGATGAAGCTTTCTTT.

This chain connects TRBV6-5 to TRBJ2-7, with 9 bases that match TRBD1. The trim removed 5 bases at V and 3 bases at J, leaving 8 bases unmatched. Per the germline V gene, CDR1 is MNHEY and CDR2 is SVGAGI. This CDR3 region has 15 residues. In nucleotides, the CDR3 is TGTGCCAGCAGTGGACCGGGACAGGGATTCTACGAGCAGTACTTC. It specifies CASSGPGQGFYEQYF.

The V gene is TRBV6-5, the J gene TRBJ1-2; the match to TRBD1 covers 7 bases. The CDR3 is 15 residues long. Per germline, CDR1 MNHEY and CDR2 SVGAGI. The V segment lost 0 bases and the J segment 5 bases; nucleotides outside the gene matches: 6. CDR3: CASSYSIGTAYGYTF. The CDR3 bases are TGTGCCAGCAGTTACTCGATCGGGACAGCATATGGCTACACCTTC.

The rearrangement links TRBV9 to TRBJ1-3; D gene unclear. V was shortened by 0 bases and J by 3 bases, with 4 bases between the two germline ends. The CDR3 is 13 residues long. Germline assignment: CDR1 SGDLS and CDR2 YYNGEE. The CDR3 DNA reads as TGTGCCAGCAGCGTAGAGGGTGGAAACACCATATATTTT. Translating it yields CASSVEGGNTIYF.

V gene TRBV27 combines with J gene TRBJ2-7; 8 bases line up with TRBD2. CDR3 length equals 15 residues. The V gene's germline CDR1 is MNHEY and CDR2 SMNVEV (reference sequence). Losses at the gene ends were 8 bases for V and 5 bases for J; bases not matched to a gene: 14. CDR3 nucleotide sequence: TGTGCCAGCGGGCTGTTAAGTAGCGGGGAGAACGAGCAGTACTTC. It is translated as CASGLLSSGENEQYF.